This T cell receptor beta chain was captured in a study of CD8 T cells in Susac syndrome. Study observations and caveats: There was no clonal expansion in the CD4+ T cell repertoires of Susac syndrome.

Of note for this clonotype: What it recognizes is unknown.

The authors reverse transcribed 0.5 to 1 ug RNA with random hexamers. TCRdb reanalysed the immunoSEQ multiplex PCR reads using MiXCR and keeps one entry per CDR3 protein. This table holds under 200,000 distinct CDR3 sequences, 91% found once. V was cut by 3 bases and J by 3 bases, with 6 bases left in between. CDR1 SGHNT and CDR2 YENEEA come from the germline V gene. CDR3 size: 13 residues. The sequence was obtained from a human donor with Susac syndrome. The sequenced sample consisted of CD4+ T cells from PBMCs. The gene calls are TRBV11-3 and TRBJ1-3; D gene ambiguous. CDR3 residues: CASSFGVGNTIYF. CDR3 sequence (DNA): TGTGCCAGCAGCTTCGGCGTTGGAAACACCATATATTTT.